What follows is one TCR beta chain and its context. Its antigen is undetermined. Researchers tagged individual cDNA molecules with unique molecular identifiers. A single record per CDR3 protein comes from TCRdb applying MiXCR to the 5' RACE reads. The sample includes 75,000 or so distinct CDR3 sequences, roughly an eighth of them seen just once. The sample is drawn from a study of early T cells in non-severe SARS-CoV-2 infection. Across the whole study: The study sequenced bulk RNA from unsorted whole blood, with chains unpaired. Study findings and constraints: Private and CD4 specificities were missed by VDJdb matching, which favored anti-spike CD8 responses.

The germline V gene encodes CDR1 MNHNY and CDR2 SVGAGI (reference sequence). V lost 6 bases and J lost 5, with 16 bases in between. This CDR3 is 14 amino acids long. The sample in question was whole blood, obtained at baseline. The receptor was isolated from an adult who was a healthcare worker with PCR-confirmed SARS-CoV-2 infection or an uninfected control (not recorded which). The rearrangement links TRBV6-6 to TRBJ1-2; D is possibly TRBD1 (6 bases). The CDR3 nucleotides are TGTGCCAGCAGCAACAGGGCCACCTTATATGGCTACACCTTC. Translation: CASSNRATLYGYTF.